The 10 T cell receptor beta chains below all came from one sample that was sequenced in a study of blood T cell repertoires in COVID-19. Assay used: immunoSEQ multiplex PCR; TCRdb lists only in-frame clones, some missing. Of about 220,000 clones listed, about 85% are singletons. Sequenced input: PBMCs or T cells enriched from blood (not recorded which). The receptor set was obtained from a woman in her twenties or thirties who had recovered from COVID-19.

This clone occurred once. CDR3 amino acids: CASSLTGQVYNEQFF. Written as DNA, the CDR3 is TGTGCCAGCAGCTTAACGGGACAGGTTTACAATGAGCAGTTCTTC. The genes are TRBV7-3 and TRBJ2-1; 8 nucleotides align to TRBD1. From germline, CDR1 is SGHTA and CDR2 FQGTGA. This CDR3 spans 15 amino acids. Trimming at V came to 0 bases and at J to 4 bases, leaving 2 bases not matched to a gene.

The chain's CDR3 is CASSPRLAGQETQYF. In DNA, the CDR3 is TGTGCCAGCAGCCCGAGACTAGCGGGGCAAGAGACCCAGTACTTC. The rearrangement links TRBV14 to TRBJ2-5; 11 positions agree with TRBD2. The CDR3 contains 15 residues. CDR1 and CDR2 (germline): SGHDN, FVKESK. V shed 4 bases, J shed 2 bases, and the junction held 3 bases outside the gene matches. Variable domain in full (rest from reference TRBV14 and TRBJ2-5): EAGVTQFPSHSVIEKGQTVTLRCDPISGHDNLYWYRRVMGKEIKFLLHFVKESKQDESGMPNNRFLAERTGGTYSTLKVQPAELEDSGVYFCASSPRLAGQETQYFGPGTRLLVL.

This chain uses TRBV4-3 with TRBJ1-6; no clear D gene. Germline lookup yields CDR1 LGHNA and CDR2 YSLEER. With 0 bases removed from V and 9 bases from J, the gap between germline ends came to 9 bases. The CDR3 length is 14 residues. CDR3 in DNA: TGCGCCAGCAGCCAAGAAAGCGCCGGTTCACCCCTCCACTTT. The encoded protein is CASSQESAGSPLHF.

The chain has TRBV25-1 and TRBJ2-7; the D gene is possibly TRBD2 (6 bases). CDR1 MGHDK and CDR2 SYGVNS come from the germline V gene. V lost 5 bases to trimming and J lost 3 bases, with 11 bases between them. This CDR3 region has 13 residues. The CDR3 DNA reads TGTGCCAGCAGTTTGTTGGACTACTACGAGCAGTACTTC. It specifies CASSLLDYYEQYF.

The V call is TRBV6-2 or TRBV6-3, the J call TRBJ1-6; maybe TRBD1 (6 bases). Between the trimmed V and J ends, which lost 5 bases and 2 bases, there was a span of 10 bases. The CDR3 is 15 amino acids. Germline V gene lookup returns CDR1 MNHEY and CDR2 SVGEGT. CDR3: CASSNHRAYNSPLHF. In nucleotides, the CDR3 is TGTGCCAGCAGTAACCACAGGGCCTATAATTCACCCCTCCACTTT.

V and J are TRBV7-9 and TRBJ2-7, with D hard to call. Germline loops: CDR1 SEHNR, CDR2 FQNEAQ (reference sequence). This CDR3 spans 13 amino acids. Trimming pared 3 bases from V and 3 bases from J, leaving 9 bases between. The CDR3 sequence is CASSFGPRYEQYF. CDR3 nucleotide sequence: TGTGCCAGCAGCTTTGGGCCACGCTACGAGCAGTACTTC.

On this clone: The final CDR3 position lacks the conserved phenylalanine or tryptophan, pointing to a likely read error. The DNA is omitted, as the CDR3 cannot be located on it reliably, and the CDR3 follows TCRdb's listing. This chain joins TRBV3-1 (or the pseudogene TRBV3-2) and TRBJ2-7; TRBD2 reflects the table's D call only, with no check against the DNA. Counting both end residues, the CDR3 totals 13 amino acids. CDR1 is LGHDT and CDR2 is YNNKEL in the germline V gene (reference sequence). The CDR3 spells CASSQPSGGPIWI.

The genes are TRBV11-3 and TRBJ2-1, with 11 nucleotides matching TRBD1. Germline V gives CDR1 SGHNT, CDR2 YENEEA. The CDR3 has 16 amino acids. J gave up 4 bases and V 5 bases, and 7 bases lay outside the gene matches. The DNA of the CDR3 is TGTGCCAGCAGCGGATCGGGACAGGGGGGATACAATGAGCAGTTCTTC. This gives the protein CASSGSGQGGYNEQFF.

The rearrangement uses TRBV7-9 and TRBJ2-1; D is possibly TRBD1 (6 bases). Between the trimmed V and J ends, which lost 1 base and 3 bases, there was a span of 13 bases. This CDR3 has 16 amino acids. Germline V lookup: CDR1 SEHNR, CDR2 FQNEAQ (reference sequence). CDR3 protein: CASSLEDRWVYNEQFF. In nucleotides, the CDR3 is TGTGCCAGCAGCTTAGAGGACAGATGGGTCTACAATGAGCAGTTCTTC.

The chain recombines TRBV12-3 or TRBV12-4 with TRBJ1-2, with 7 bases lining up with TRBD1. The CDR3 contains 12 residues. Losses at the gene ends were 3 bases for V and 8 bases for J; bases not matched to a gene: 3. CDR3 sequence reads: CASSLGTEGYTF. CDR3 DNA sequence: TGTGCCAGCAGTTTGGGGACAGAAGGCTACACCTTC.